This T cell receptor (beta chain) derives from a study of blood T cell repertoires in COVID-19. Participants were aged about 18 to 89 years, lived in under 25 US areas, and enrolled virtually. Per the authors' pipeline: For nucleated cells, counts were estimated from reference gene primer amplification. Sequencing used immunoSEQ multiplex PCR; TCRdb keeps in-frame clones, though not all of them. That table gives V, J and clone size, and the DNA gave D and trimming. The table includes 250,000 to 350,000 clones, 90% detected once. Input material: PBMCs or T cells enriched from blood (not recorded which). The clonotype was recovered from a woman aged 18-29 years with acute COVID-19.

In nucleotides, the CDR3 is TGTGCCAGCAGCTTTATAGCGGTCGCCGGGGGGCAAAACATTCAGTACTTC. It yields the protein CASSFIAVAGGQNIQYF. J is TRBJ2-4 and V is TRBV5-6; tentative D call: TRBD2 (7 bases). CDR3 length: 17 residues. Germline V lookup: CDR1 SGHDT, CDR2 YYEEEE. V lost 2 bases and J lost 5, with 20 bases in between.